Listed below are T cell receptor beta chains from one sample, sequenced in a study of shared clonotypes between healthy human individuals. This table comes from immunoSEQ multiplex PCR, and its TCRdb copy is limited to in-frame clones, with some not included. The sample has about 1.1 million clones, 70% to 80% seen once. Sequencing used memory CD4+ T cells from PBMCs. The receptors were sampled from a man younger than 35 in good health. Some clones in this sample may be carry-over from other donors' samples. Both conserved end residues are part of each CDR3. The D gene is left open where the match is weak. Expanded clones are given a class, and other clones once, few, many or no size at all.

TRBD1	TRBV2	.	TRBJ1-4	TGTGCCAGCCGCGGGACAGGGGGCAGGAGGACTAATGAAAAACTGTTTTTT	CASRGTGGRRTNEKLFF
.	TRBV25-1	.	TRBJ2-2	TGTGCCAGCAGTGAATTTCGGGGACGAGGGGCCGGGGAGCTGTTTTTT	CASSEFRGRGAGELFF
.	TRBV14	.	TRBJ1-4	TGTGCCAGCAGCCAAGAACTCGCAGGCGGAAGTCTGTTTTTT	CASSQELAGGSLFF
.	TRBV28	.	TRBJ1-2	TGTGCCAGCAGTTTAGGTCCCCTCGGCTATGGCTACACCTTC	CASSLGPLGYGYTF
.	TRBV7-9	.	TRBJ2-1	TGTGCCAGCAGCCCAGCGCAGTTCTTC	CASSPAQFF
TRBD1	TRBV27	.	TRBJ1-4	TGTGCCAGCAGTTTTGACAGGGAGGAGGATGAAAAACTGTTTTTT	CASSFDREEDEKLFF
TRBD1	TRBV7-3	.	TRBJ1-2	TGTGCCAGCAGCTTGCGACAGGGGCCGGATGGCTACACCTTC	CASSLRQGPDGYTF
.	TRBV18	.	TRBJ1-5	TGTGCCAGCTCACCAACGGGCAACCTCAATCAGCCCCAGCATTTT	CASSPTGNLNQPQHF
TRBD2	TRBV9	.	TRBJ2-5	TGTGCCAGCAGCGCAGGGACTAGCGGAGCTCAAGAGACCCAGTACTTC	CASSAGTSGAQETQYF
.	TRBV6-5	.	TRBJ2-7	TGTGCCAGCAGTACGAAGTACGAGCAGTACTTC	CASSTKYEQYF
.	TRBV7-8	.	TRBJ2-5	TGTGCCAGCAGCTTAGACCCACCGGAGACCCAGTACTTC	CASSLDPPETQYF
.	TRBV28	.	TRBJ2-7	TGTGCCAGCAGTAGACCGGGTTTGGGTTACGAGCAGTACTTC	CASSRPGLGYEQYF
.	TRBV2	.	TRBJ2-7	TGTGCCAGCAGGCAAAATAACTACGAGCAGTACTTC	CASRQNNYEQYF
.	TRBV7-3	.	TRBJ2-2	TGTGCCAGCAGCCTTGGTGGGAGACTCACCGGGGAGCTGTTTTTT	CASSLGGRLTGELFF
TRBD2	TRBV5-1	once	TRBJ2-1	TGCGCCAGTACACTAGCGCGGAACAATGAGCAGTTCTTC	CASTLARNNEQFF
TRBD1	TRBV10-3	few	TRBJ1-3	TGTGCCACCAATACAGGGGGCGGAAACACCATATATTTT	CATNTGGGNTIYF
.	TRBV5-1	few	TRBJ1-2	TGCGCCAGCAGCCCAGCATGGGAGAACTATGGCTACACCTTC	CASSPAWENYGYTF
.	TRBV28	few	TRBJ2-5	TGTGCCAGCAGCAACACAATAACCCAGTACTTC	CASSNTITQYF
TRBD2	TRBV5-1	.	TRBJ2-3	TGCGCCAGCAGCCCTCCCCCCACTACTAGCGGGAATACAGATACGCAGTATTTT	CASSPPPTTSGNTDTQYF
TRBD2	TRBV6-5	.	TRBJ2-3	TGTGCCAGCAGTTACTGGGGGACTACCACAGATACGCAGTATTTT	CASSYWGTTTDTQYF
TRBD2	TRBV6-1	.	TRBJ2-7	TGTGCCAGCAGTGGCCTAGCGGGTGTCTACGAGCAGTACTTC	CASSGLAGVYEQYF
TRBD1	TRBV2	.	TRBJ1-1	TGTGCCAGCAGCCCCGCAGGGGGCGGCACTGAAGCTTTCTTT	CASSPAGGGTEAFF
.	TRBV30	.	TRBJ2-3	TGTGCCTGGAGCCTTTCCCTAGATACGCAGTATTTT	CAWSLSLDTQYF
TRBD2	TRBV11-2	.	TRBJ2-1	TGTGCCAGCAGCCTTCAGGGACTAGGGGCCTACAATGAGCAGTTCTTC	CASSLQGLGAYNEQFF
.	TRBV27	.	TRBJ2-4	TGTGCCAGCAGTTTAGCAGGGGATGGCAAAAACATTCAGTACTTC	CASSLAGDGKNIQYF
.	TRBV25-1	.	TRBJ2-1	TGTGCCAGCAGTGAACGAGTTAACAATGAGCAGTTCTTC	CASSERVNNEQFF
.	TRBV6-5	.	TRBJ1-4	TGTGCCAGCAGTTACGACAGACTCGAAAAACTGTTTTTT	CASSYDRLEKLFF